The 25 T cell receptor beta chains reported below all come from one sample, sequenced in a study of CD8+ T cells in alopecia areata. cDNA prepared by RNA extraction and subsequent reverse transcription served as the template for sequencing. Clones were sequenced by immunoSEQ multiplex PCR, and TCRdb holds only the in-frame ones, with some missing. This table has about 250,000 clones, roughly two thirds appearing once. The sequences come from CD4+ T cells sorted from blood, collected at week 0. These receptors were obtained from a human donor with alopecia areata.

V is TRBV6-1 and J is TRBJ2-3; 9 bases align to TRBD2. V shed 6 bases and J 2 bases; nucleotides not matched to a gene: 6. CDR1 is MNHNS and CDR2 is SASEGT in the germline V gene. The CDR3 covers 15 residues. The CDR3 DNA reads TGTGCCAGCAGAGGCGGGGGGGAGCTCACAGATACGCAGTATTTT. Its translation is CASRGGGELTDTQYF.

V and J are TRBV5-1 and TRBJ2-1; D may match TRBD1 or TRBD2 (5 bases each). Germline-derived CDR1 and CDR2 are SGHRS and YFSETQ. V lost 4 bases and J 0 bases, leaving 14 bases between the germline ends. This CDR3 is 16 amino acids long. CDR3: CASSKWGISSYNEQFF. CDR3 bases: TGCGCCAGCAGCAAATGGGGGATTAGCTCCTACAATGAGCAGTTCTTC. Filled out from reference TRBV5-1 and TRBJ2-1, the complete variable domain reads KAGVTQTPRYLIKTRGQQVTLSCSPISGHRSVSWYQQTPGQGLQFLFEYFSETQRNKGNFPGRFSGRQFSNSRSEMNVSTLELGDSALYLCASSKWGISSYNEQFFGPGTRLTVL.

The chain carries TRBV29-1 and TRBJ1-5; D is undetermined. The CDR3 has 13 residues. V lost 7 bases to trimming and J lost 2 bases, with 12 bases between them. The germline CDR1 and CDR2 sequences are SQVTM and ANQGSEA. CDR3 DNA: TGCAGCGCTGAGATAGACGGCAATCAGCCCCAGCATTTT. Its translation: CSAEIDGNQPQHF.

The gene calls are TRBV2 and TRBJ2-7; TRBD2 agrees at 12 bases. This CDR3 is 15 amino acids long. The J segment lost 6 bases and the V segment lost 8 bases, leaving 11 bases of the junction unmatched. CDR1 SNHLY and CDR2 FYNNEI come from the germline V gene. The CDR3 region is CASPKTSGGVGEQYF. For the CDR3, the DNA is TGTGCCAGCCCAAAGACTAGCGGGGGCGTGGGCGAGCAGTACTTC. Looking up the rest from reference TRBV2 and TRBJ2-7 gives the full variable domain: EPEVTQTPSHQVTQMGQEVILRCVPISNHLYFYWYRQILGQKVEFLVSFYNNEISEKSEIFDDQFSVERPDGSNFTLKIRSTKLEDSAMYFCASPKTSGGVGEQYFGPGTRLTVT.

The genes are TRBV11-2 and TRBJ2-3; 7 nucleotides agree with TRBD2. Losses at the gene ends were 4 bases for V and 2 bases for J; bases not matched to a gene: 6. CDR1 and CDR2 from the germline V gene are SGHAT and FQNNGV. This CDR3 is 15 amino acids long. Here the CDR3 reads CASSSVAGSTDTQYF. For the CDR3, the DNA is TGTGCCAGCAGCTCCGTAGCGGGCTCCACAGATACGCAGTATTTT.

CDR3 DNA: TGCGCCAGCAGCTCGGCCCCGGGGGCGGACACTGAAGCTTTCTTT. Residues: CASSSAPGADTEAFF. V usage is TRBV5-1 and J usage is TRBJ1-1; D may be TRBD1 (6 bases). Trimming removed 3 bases at V and 3 bases at J, with 15 bases between. The CDR3 is made up of 15 amino acids. The germline V gene encodes CDR1 SGHRS and CDR2 YFSETQ.

The chain joins TRBV18 to TRBJ2-3, with D hard to call. The V gene lost 3 bases and the J gene lost 3 bases, with 10 bases spanning the gap. From germline, CDR1 is KGHSH and CDR2 LQKENI. The CDR3 consists of 14 residues. The DNA for the CDR3 is TGTGCCAGCTCACCGCCCGACGGTACAGATACGCAGTATTTT. It codes for CASSPPDGTDTQYF.

This clone turned up a few times. The genes are TRBV7-2 and TRBJ1-6, with 10 nucleotides matching TRBD1. Germline loops: CDR1 SGHTA, CDR2 FQGNSA. This CDR3 region has 16 residues. J lost 6 bases, V lost 4 bases, and 6 bases had no gene match. The CDR3, as DNA: TGTGCCAGCAGCTCCCGAAGACAGGGGGCTAATTCACCCCTCCACTTT. It codes for CASSSRRQGANSPLHF.

This clone was counted a few times. Other nucleotide sequences from this sample produce the same CDR3. The chain recombines TRBV29-1 with TRBJ1-1, with D possibly TRBD1 on 6 matching bases. Trimming stripped 3 bases from V and 0 bases from J, with 8 bases between. The CDR3 consists of 13 residues. Germline CDR1 reads SQVTM; CDR2 reads ANQGSEA. The chain's CDR3 is CSVDRGLNTEAFF. Written as DNA, the CDR3 is TGCAGCGTTGATCGGGGGCTGAACACTGAAGCTTTCTTT.

This clone has ten or more counts. The chain is built from TRBV29-1 and TRBJ2-6; D is unclear. Per germline, CDR1 SQVTM and CDR2 ANQGSEA. The CDR3 contains 12 residues. The chain's CDR3 is CTVGSGANVLTF. The CDR3 DNA is TGCACCGTAGGGTCTGGGGCCAACGTCCTGACTTTC. Full variable domain (rest looked up from reference TRBV29-1 and TRBJ2-6): SAVISQKPSRDICQRGTSLTIQCQVDSQVTMMFWYRQQPGQSLTLIATANQGSEATYESGFVIDKFPISRPNLTFSTLTVSNMSPEDSSIYLCTVGSGANVLTFGAGSRLTVL.

The J gene is TRBJ2-2, the V gene TRBV2, with 10 bases matching TRBD1. Germline V gene lookup returns CDR1 SNHLY and CDR2 FYNNEI. Trimming took 5 bases from V and 7 from J; bases not matched to a gene: 7. The CDR3 is made up of 15 amino acids. This CDR3 reads CASSPRQGADGELFF. CDR3 DNA: TGTGCCAGCAGTCCTCGACAGGGGGCGGACGGGGAGCTGTTTTTT.

In its sample, this clone was seen a few times. The V and J genes are TRBV7-2 and TRBJ2-7; 7 bases are shared with TRBD1. This CDR3 comprises 13 residues. Trimming cost V 5 bases and J 2 bases; bases outside gene matches: 3. Germline CDR1 and CDR2: SGHTA and FQGNSA. The CDR3 reads CASSTTGTYEQYF. DNA of the CDR3: TGTGCCAGCAGCACGACAGGGACCTACGAGCAGTACTTC.

This clone was recorded a few times. The chain joins TRBV5-1 to TRBJ2-1; the match to TRBD2 covers 7 bases. The CDR3 totals 16 residues. CDR1 SGHRS and CDR2 YFSETQ come from the germline V gene. V lost 3 bases to trimming and J lost 8 bases; unmatched junction nucleotides: 14. CDR3 loop: CASSWGGRTEIHEQFF. The DNA for the CDR3 is TGCGCCAGCAGCTGGGGGGGAAGAACAGAAATACATGAGCAGTTCTTC. The whole variable domain, remainder taken from reference TRBV5-1 and TRBJ2-1, is KAGVTQTPRYLIKTRGQQVTLSCSPISGHRSVSWYQQTPGQGLQFLFEYFSETQRNKGNFPGRFSGRQFSNSRSEMNVSTLELGDSALYLCASSWGGRTEIHEQFFGPGTRLTVL.

The CDR3 loop is CAWDRGRSYEQYF. The CDR3 DNA reads as TGTGCCTGGGACAGGGGGCGCTCCTACGAGCAGTACTTC. The chain couples TRBV30 to TRBJ2-7; 10 nucleotides agree with TRBD1. Germline trimming cut 5 bases from V and 0 bases from J; bases unmatched to any gene: 1. Germline loops: CDR1 GTSNPN, CDR2 SVGIG (reference sequence). CDR3 length equals 13 residues.

The DNA of the CDR3 is TGCAGCGTGCACGTAGACACCGGGGAGCTGTTTTTT. This gives the protein CSVHVDTGELFF. This chain connects TRBV29-1 to TRBJ2-2; D ambiguous. Germline CDR1 reads SQVTM; CDR2 reads ANQGSEA. V lost 6 bases, J lost 3 bases, and 8 bases lay in between. This CDR3 is 12 amino acids long.

This chain joins TRBV29-1 and TRBJ2-7, with 8 positions matching TRBD1. Germline V gives CDR1 SQVTM, CDR2 ANQGSEA. The CDR3 loop spans 13 amino acids. Germline trimming cut 4 bases from V and 2 bases from J; bases unmatched to any gene: 4. The CDR3 DNA reads TGCAGCGTTGGGGACAGGTCCACCTACGAGCAGTACTTC. Amino acid sequence: CSVGDRSTYEQYF.

This chain links TRBV6-5 with TRBJ1-1; D remains unclear. Germline assignment: CDR1 MNHEY and CDR2 SVGAGI. This CDR3 spans 13 amino acids. V lost 8 bases and J lost 0, with 10 bases in between. The chain's CDR3 is CASSARMNTEAFF. The DNA of the CDR3 is TGTGCCAGCTCGGCACGGATGAACACTGAAGCTTTCTTT.

The V gene is TRBV11-1, the J gene TRBJ1-1; D may be TRBD1 (6 bases). CDR3 size: 13 residues. Trimming cost V 2 bases and J 11 bases, with 15 bases left between them. Germline assignment: CDR1 SGHAT and CDR2 FQDESV (reference sequence). CDR3 sequence (DNA): TGTGCCAGCAGCTTAACCTCGGACAGCACCGCTTTCTTT. This translates into CASSLTSDSTAFF. Drawing the rest from reference TRBV11-1 and TRBJ1-1, the complete variable domain is EAEVAQSPRYKITEKSQAVAFWCDPISGHATLYWYRQILGQGPELLVQFQDESVVDDSQLPKDRFSAERLKGVDSTLKIQPAELGDSAMYLCASSLTSDSTAFFGQGTRLTVV.

The chain couples TRBV9 to TRBJ2-1; 7 bases align to TRBD2. Germline V lookup: CDR1 SGDLS, CDR2 YYNGEE. J was trimmed by 5 bases and V by 2 bases; bases with no gene match: 7. This CDR3 has 15 residues. The CDR3 DNA reads as TGTGCCAGCAGCGTGCAAGCGGGGCTACACAATGAGCAGTTCTTC. Translated: CASSVQAGLHNEQFF.

CDR3 nucleotides: TGTGCCAGCAGCGTAGAAGGGGTTGGGGAAAAACTGTTTTTT. It encodes CASSVEGVGEKLFF. The chain links TRBV9 to TRBJ1-4; tentative D call: TRBD1 (5 bases). Deletions cut 0 bases from V and 8 bases from J, with 11 bases between. CDR1 is SGDLS and CDR2 is YYNGEE in the germline V gene. The CDR3 length is 14 residues.

This chain links TRBV21-1 with TRBJ1-1; the tabulated D call, TRBD1, remains unverified against the DNA. TRBV21-1 counts as a pseudogene. This CDR3 has 17 amino acids. CDR3 in amino acids: CASSKKALIQENTEAFF. CDR3 in DNA: TGTGCCAGCAGCAAAAAAGCCCTAATACAGGAGAACACTGAAGCTTTCTTT.

This clone was detected a few times. V and J are TRBV7-2 and TRBJ1-2; D may be TRBD1 (6 bases). The CDR3 extends over 13 amino acids. Trimming took 6 bases from V and 6 from J, leaving 14 bases between them. Germline CDR1 SGHTA, CDR2 FQGNSA. CDR3 sequence reads: CASSLQGGDGYTF. For the CDR3, the DNA is TGTGCCAGCAGTTTACAGGGAGGCGATGGCTACACCTTC.

The chain uses TRBV2 and TRBJ1-5; no definite D call. CDR3 length: 11 amino acids. Trimming took 4 bases from V and 7 from J, leaving 5 bases between them. Germline CDR1 SNHLY, CDR2 FYNNEI. CDR3 sequence: CASSAGQPQHF. CDR3 coding DNA: TGTGCCAGCAGTGCAGGACAGCCCCAGCATTTT.

This chain connects TRBV21-1 to TRBJ2-3; the DNA was not compared with TRBD2, the D call given in the table. TRBV21-1 is a listed pseudogene. The CDR3 extends over 16 amino acids. CDR3 amino acids: CASIVGGPHATDTQYF. The CDR3, as DNA: TGTGCCAGCATTGTCGGAGGGCCCCATGCCACAGATACGCAGTATTTT.

The chain employs TRBV29-1 and TRBJ2-7; 10 bases match TRBD1. From germline, CDR1 is SQVTM and CDR2 ANQGSEA. This CDR3 is built from 14 residues. Trimming removed 6 bases from V and 7 bases from J; junction bases left unmatched: 12. CDR3 nucleotides: TGCAGCGTGGGAGGGACAGGGGCAGCTTGGGAGCAGTACTTC. It yields the protein CSVGGTGAAWEQYF.